The 22 T cell receptor beta chains below all came from one sample that was sequenced in a study of blood T cell repertoires in COVID-19. Clones were read by immunoSEQ multiplex PCR, and TCRdb kept only the in-frame ones, dropping some. Among approximately 190,000 clones listed, roughly 90% were seen once. The sample comprised peripheral blood. The receptors stem from a middle-aged woman who had recovered from COVID-19.

This chain connects TRBV2 to TRBJ2-5; no definite D call. V was cut by 6 bases and J by 2 bases, with 7 bases left in between. Germline V lookup: CDR1 SNHLY, CDR2 FYNNEI. The CDR3 loop spans 12 amino acids. In DNA form, the CDR3 reads TGTGCCAGCAGGGAGCAGCAAGAGACCCAGTACTTC. It translates to CASREQQETQYF. Drawing the rest from reference TRBV2 and TRBJ2-5, the complete variable domain is EPEVTQTPSHQVTQMGQEVILRCVPISNHLYFYWYRQILGQKVEFLVSFYNNEISEKSEIFDDQFSVERPDGSNFTLKIRSTKLEDSAMYFCASREQQETQYFGPGTRLLVL.

The rearrangement links TRBV19 to TRBJ1-2; 8 bases match TRBD1. V was pared by 7 bases and J by 2 bases, with 12 bases of the junction left unmatched. Per germline, CDR1 LNHDA and CDR2 SQIVND (reference sequence). The CDR3 has 16 residues. CDR3 sequence: CASKYSWTGRNYGYTF. As DNA, the CDR3 is TGTGCCAGTAAATACTCCTGGACAGGGAGGAACTATGGCTACACCTTC.

This clone was counted once. The chain couples TRBV3-1 (or the pseudogene TRBV3-2) to TRBJ1-1; TRBD1 agrees at 8 bases. The CDR3 covers 15 residues. J was trimmed by 2 bases and V by 1 base; bases with no gene match: 3. Germline CDR1 reads LGHDT; CDR2 reads YNNKEL (reference sequence). The CDR3 reads CASSQADRANTEAFF. In nucleotides, the CDR3 is TGTGCCAGCAGCCAAGCGGACAGGGCCAACACTGAAGCTTTCTTT.

The chain joins TRBV5-5 to TRBJ2-7, with D perhaps TRBD1 (6 bases). Germline lookup yields CDR1 SGHKS and CDR2 YYEKEE (reference sequence). CDR3 length: 18 amino acids. The V gene lost 2 bases and the J gene lost 3 bases, with 24 bases spanning the gap. The CDR3 protein is CASSLGLTWGQGDYEQYF. The CDR3 DNA is TGTGCCAGCAGCTTAGGATTAACGTGGGGGCAGGGCGACTACGAGCAGTACTTC.

This clone showed up just once. The chain links TRBV7-9 to TRBJ1-4; D gene unclear. Germline V lookup: CDR1 SEHNR, CDR2 FQNEAQ (reference sequence). Trimming left V 1 base short and J 7 bases short, with 4 bases between. The CDR3 contains 12 residues. DNA of the CDR3: TGTGCCAGCAGCTTAGAACTTGAAAAACTGTTTTTT. Translating gives CASSLELEKLFF.

This rearrangement joins TRBV19 to TRBJ2-1; no clear D gene. The germline V gene encodes CDR1 LNHDA and CDR2 SQIVND (reference sequence). The V end lost 4 bases, the J end lost 7 bases, and 17 bases lay between the germline ends. CDR3 length: 15 residues. CDR3 DNA: TGTGCCAGTAGTACGCCGGAGTCGGAGAGGAATGAGCAGTTCTTC. The encoded protein is CASSTPESERNEQFF.

The V and J genes are TRBV28 and TRBJ2-5, with D unclear. Germline values: CDR1 MDHEN, CDR2 SYDVKM. Trimming took 7 bases from V and 2 from J, leaving 14 bases between them. This CDR3 has 14 residues. CDR3 sequence reads: CASTSPQTQETQYF. The CDR3 bases are TGTGCCAGCACCTCGCCACAGACACAAGAGACCCAGTACTTC. The whole variable domain, filled in from reference TRBV28 and TRBJ2-5, reads DVKVTQSSRYLVKRTGEKVFLECVQDMDHENMFWYRQDPGLGLRLIYFSYDVKMKEKGDIPEGYSVSREKKERFSLILESASTNQTSMYLCASTSPQTQETQYFGPGTRLLVL.

This chain connects TRBV19 to TRBJ2-5; TRBD1 might be the D (6 bases). V was shortened by 6 bases and J by 0 bases, with 14 bases between the two germline ends. The CDR3 is made up of 15 amino acids. Germline V lookup: CDR1 LNHDA, CDR2 SQIVND (reference sequence). The CDR3 protein is CASSLKRGYQETQYF. The CDR3 region has the DNA TGTGCCAGTAGCCTCAAGAGGGGGTACCAAGAGACCCAGTACTTC. Full variable domain (remainder filled in from reference TRBV19 and TRBJ2-5): DGGITQSPKYLFRKEGQNVTLSCEQNLNHDAMYWYRQDPGQGLRLIYYSQIVNDFQKGDIAEGYSVSREKKESFPLTVTSAQKNPTAFYLCASSLKRGYQETQYFGPGTRLLVL.

This clone was seen a single time. The chain is built from TRBV3-1 (or the pseudogene TRBV3-2) and TRBJ1-6; 7 nucleotides line up with TRBD1. Germline V gene sequence: CDR1 LGHDT, CDR2 YNNKEL (reference sequence). This CDR3 contains 16 residues. The V segment lost 3 bases and the J segment 7 bases; nucleotides outside the gene matches: 9. CDR3 DNA sequence: TGTGCCAGCAGCCAGCCGAAACAGGGGTACAATTCACCCCTCCACTTT. Translation: CASSQPKQGYNSPLHF.

This clone appeared once. V usage is TRBV18 and J usage is TRBJ1-4; D call uncertain. V shed 2 bases and J shed 6 bases, with 13 bases lying between them. In germline, CDR1 is KGHSH, CDR2 LQKENI. This CDR3 has 15 amino acids. The CDR3, as DNA: TGTGCCAGCTCACCAGTTTTCGGGTTGGATGAAAAACTGTTTTTT. This translates into CASSPVFGLDEKLFF.

V and J are TRBV19 and TRBJ2-7, with a tentative D call TRBD2 (6 bases). CDR3 size: 15 residues. Trimming cost V 3 bases and J 6 bases, with 18 bases left between them. Germline V gene data show CDR1 as LNHDA and CDR2 as SQIVND (reference sequence). The chain's CDR3 is CASSIGGSLVGEQYF. The CDR3 coding sequence is TGTGCCAGTAGTATTGGGGGGTCCTTGGTCGGCGAGCAGTACTTC. The variable domain in full, with the rest retrieved from reference TRBV19 and TRBJ2-7, is DGGITQSPKYLFRKEGQNVTLSCEQNLNHDAMYWYRQDPGQGLRLIYYSQIVNDFQKGDIAEGYSVSREKKESFPLTVTSAQKNPTAFYLCASSIGGSLVGEQYFGPGTRLTVT.

This chain connects TRBV6-5 to TRBJ1-2, with 9 bases aligning to TRBD1. The CDR3 is 15 residues long. Germline V CDR1 and CDR2: MNHEY, SVGAGI. V lost 4 bases to trimming and J lost 1 base; unmatched junction nucleotides: 4. As DNA, the CDR3 is TGTGCCAGCAGTTCTGCGGGACAGGGTAACTATGGCTACACCTTC. Its protein is CASSSAGQGNYGYTF.

This clone is a singleton in its sample. The chain joins TRBV5-1 to TRBJ1-5; TRBD1 matches at 7 bases. This CDR3 has 14 residues. Per the germline V gene, CDR1 is SGHRS and CDR2 is YFSETQ. The V and J ends lost 4 bases and 4 bases, in that order; junction bases with no gene match: 5. The CDR3 nucleotides read TGCGCCAGCAGCATTGGGACAGAGAATCAGCCCCAGCATTTT. Translation gives CASSIGTENQPQHF.

The chain carries TRBV4-3 and TRBJ2-3; 9 nucleotides agree with TRBD2. Germline trimming cut 4 bases from V and 1 base from J; bases unmatched to any gene: 3. This CDR3 is built from 15 residues. Germline CDR1 LGHNA, CDR2 YSLEER. CDR3 protein: CASSPTSGGTDTQYF. The CDR3 region has the DNA TGCGCCAGCAGCCCGACTAGCGGCGGCACAGATACGCAGTATTTT.

In this sample, this clone turned up a few times. The chain is built from TRBV5-6 and TRBJ2-1, with a weak D call TRBD2 (6 bases). Germline values: CDR1 SGHDT, CDR2 YYEEEE. The V end was cut by 1 base, the J end by 7 bases, with 15 bases between. The CDR3 runs 15 residues. For the CDR3, the DNA is TGTGCCAGCAGCTTGTGGGACTCCCCCAGGAATGAGCAGTTCTTC. Amino acids: CASSLWDSPRNEQFF.

The chain employs TRBV24-1 and TRBJ1-2, with D perhaps matching TRBD1 (5 bases). V shed 5 bases and J shed 5 bases, with 8 bases lying between them. CDR3 size: 12 residues. Germline V lookup: CDR1 KGHDR, CDR2 SFDVKD. The CDR3 is CATSGQSYGYTF. The CDR3 bases are TGTGCCACCAGTGGACAGTCTTATGGCTACACCTTC.

The chain couples TRBV11-3 to TRBJ2-1; D gene unclear. Germline loops: CDR1 SGHNT, CDR2 YENEEA. There are 14 residues in the CDR3. Trimming pared 0 bases from V and 4 bases from J, leaving 7 bases between. The CDR3 here is CASSLDNIYNEQFF. Written as DNA, the CDR3 is TGTGCCAGCAGCTTAGATAACATTTACAATGAGCAGTTCTTC.

The gene calls are TRBV7-9 and TRBJ2-5; D is perhaps TRBD1 (8 bases). The V end lost 2 bases, the J end lost 2 bases, and 15 bases lay between the germline ends. The CDR3 has 16 residues. CDR1 is SEHNR and CDR2 is FQNEAQ in the germline V gene (reference sequence). Here the CDR3 DNA reads TGTGCCAGCAGCTTACTGGGGGGGACAGGTCAAGAGACCCAGTACTTC. Protein: CASSLLGGTGQETQYF.

This clone was counted a few times. The J gene is TRBJ2-7, the V gene TRBV7-8; 8 bases agree with TRBD2. Looked up from germline, CDR1 is SGHVS and CDR2 is FQNEAQ. CDR3 size: 19 residues. The V and J ends lost 5 bases and 2 bases, in that order; junction bases with no gene match: 20. The CDR3 spells CASSLLWSGGRDGAYEQYF. For the CDR3, the DNA is TGTGCCAGCAGCCTACTCTGGTCGGGAGGGAGAGACGGCGCCTACGAGCAGTACTTC. Based on the CDR3 plus reference TRBV7-8 and TRBJ2-7, the full variable domain is GAGVSQSPRYKVAKRGQDVALRCDPISGHVSLFWYQQALGQGPEFLTYFQNEAQLDKSGLPSDRFFAERPEGSVSTLKIQRTQQEDSAVYLCASSLLWSGGRDGAYEQYFGPGTRLTVT.

This chain connects TRBV6-2 or TRBV6-3 to TRBJ1-3, with unresolved D. Germline V gene sequence: CDR1 MNHEY, CDR2 SVGEGT. Trimming left V 6 bases short and J 2 bases short, with 14 bases between. The CDR3 spans 15 residues. The CDR3 DNA reads as TGTGCCAGCAGCTTCAATGTCGGGACTGGAAACACCATATATTTT. Translation: CASSFNVGTGNTIYF.

This sequence joins TRBV9 and TRBJ2-1; 8 bases are shared with TRBD2. The V and J ends lost 3 bases and 6 bases, in that order; junction bases with no gene match: 8. The CDR3 totals 15 residues. CDR1 is SGDLS and CDR2 is YYNGEE in the germline V gene. The CDR3 nucleotides are TGTGCCAGCAGCGCCGGGACTAGAAGTACCAATGAGCAGTTCTTC. It specifies CASSAGTRSTNEQFF.

The genes are TRBV18 and TRBJ1-3, with D unresolved. The germline V gene has CDR1 KGHSH and CDR2 LQKENI. The CDR3 consists of 21 residues. V lost 3 bases, J lost 2 bases, and 29 bases lay in between. Written as DNA, the CDR3 is TGTGCCAGCTCACCCCTCATTATAAGACCGAGCCGGGTATCGACTGGAAACACCATATATTTT. Its translation: CASSPLIIRPSRVSTGNTIYF.